Sequencing of this TCR beta chain was carried out in a study of graft-versus-host responses after intestinal transplantation. Trimming removed 2 bases from V and 5 bases from J, with 9 bases in between. The CDR3 has 14 residues. CDR1 and CDR2 (germline): SGHTA, FQGTGA. This clone was recorded once. Its antigen remains unknown. The method was immunoSEQ multiplex PCR; TCRdb's version includes in-frame clones alone and lacks a portion of them. This table has roughly 85,000 clones, less than 95% appearing once. This chain joins TRBV7-3 and TRBJ2-2; D might be TRBD1 (5 bases). This TCR was sampled from a human donor who was the organ donor for an intestinal transplant. The sequencing here drew on unstimulated CD8+ T cells sorted from spleen or lymph node cells, taken before transplant. The chain's CDR3 is CASSLSDTTGELFF. The CDR3 DNA reads TGTGCCAGCAGCTTATCGGACACTACCGGGGAGCTGTTTTTT.